The T cell receptor (beta chain) described here comes from a study of beta chain features in type 1 diabetes. Germline V CDR1 and CDR2: SGHVS, FNYEAQ. CDR3 size: 12 residues. Trimming stripped 5 bases from V and 5 bases from J, with 9 bases between. This clone was recorded a few times. Reverse transcribing all isolated RNA meant expressed TCRB transcripts were sequenced. Measured with immunoSEQ multiplex PCR; TCRdb has only the in-frame clones, and not every one. This sample yields around 240,000 clones, of which 68% are seen a single time; 0.053% belongs to the top ten. This rearrangement joins TRBV7-6 to TRBJ1-2; D gene uncertain. Source material: naive CD4+ T cells from blood. The TCR comes from a man aged 25 to 40 in good health. The chain's CDR3 is CASSLRGYGYTF. The CDR3 nucleotides are TGTGCCAGCAGCCTCCGGGGATATGGCTACACCTTC.